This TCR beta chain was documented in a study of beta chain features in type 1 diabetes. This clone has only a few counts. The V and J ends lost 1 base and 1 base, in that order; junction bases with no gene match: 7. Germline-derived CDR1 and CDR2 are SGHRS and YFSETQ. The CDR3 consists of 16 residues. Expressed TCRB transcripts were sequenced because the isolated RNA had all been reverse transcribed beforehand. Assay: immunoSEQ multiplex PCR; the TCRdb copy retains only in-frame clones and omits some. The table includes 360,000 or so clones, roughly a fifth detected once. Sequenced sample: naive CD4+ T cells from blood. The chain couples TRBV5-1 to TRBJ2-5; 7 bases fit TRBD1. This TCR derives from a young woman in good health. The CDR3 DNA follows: TGCGCCAGCAGCTTGTCTCCAGCAGGGGGCCAAGAGACCCAGTACTTC. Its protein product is CASSLSPAGGQETQYF.